Below, 26 T cell receptor beta chains from the same sample are listed, as sequenced in a study of blood T cell repertoires in COVID-19. Only in-frame clones appear in the TCRdb table, and some are missing; sequencing was by immunoSEQ multiplex PCR. The repertoire has about 260,000 clones, approximately 86% of them found once; the top ten carry nearly 2%. The sequenced material came from peripheral blood. These receptors were obtained from a man between 25 and 39 years old with active or convalescent COVID-19.

The chain links TRBV9 to TRBJ2-2; the D is unclear. V lost 0 bases to trimming and J lost 4 bases, with 7 bases between them. Germline V gene data show CDR1 as SGDLS and CDR2 as YYNGEE. The CDR3 extends over 14 amino acids. CDR3: CASSVVSGTGELFF. As DNA, the CDR3 is TGTGCCAGCAGCGTAGTCTCGGGCACCGGGGAGCTGTTTTTT.

CDR3 nucleotide sequence: TGCGCCAGCAGCACGGACTACCCATACTCCTACGAGCAGTACTTC. It is translated as CASSTDYPYSYEQYF. The chain uses TRBV5-1 and TRBJ2-7; maybe TRBD2 (6 bases). V was cut by 4 bases and J by 0 bases, with 14 bases left in between. Germline CDR1 is SGHRS and CDR2 is YFSETQ. The CDR3 consists of 15 residues.

This chain uses TRBV11-2 with TRBJ2-5; 8 nucleotides agree with TRBD2. Germline V gene lookup returns CDR1 SGHAT and CDR2 FQNNGV. The CDR3 has 14 amino acids. Germline trimming cut 1 base from V and 4 bases from J; bases unmatched to any gene: 2. The CDR3 spells CASSLAGGPETQYF. CDR3 sequence (DNA): TGTGCCAGCAGCTTAGCGGGGGGGCCAGAGACCCAGTACTTC. The variable domain in full, completed from reference TRBV11-2 and TRBJ2-5, reads EAGVAQSPRYKIIEKRQSVAFWCNPISGHATLYWYQQILGQGPKLLIQFQNNGVVDDSQLPKDRFSAERLKGVDSTLKIQPAKLEDSAVYLCASSLAGGPETQYFGPGTRLLVL.

The rearrangement links TRBV2 to TRBJ1-2; TRBD1 is a possible D gene (6 bases). The CDR3 runs 15 residues. The V end lost 4 bases, the J end lost 8 bases, and 20 bases lay between the germline ends. From germline, CDR1 is SNHLY and CDR2 FYNNEI. The CDR3 loop reads CASSVRTRQVMGYTF. CDR3 bases: TGTGCCAGCAGTGTTCGGACAAGACAGGTGATGGGCTACACCTTC.

CDR3 in amino acids: CASSLRTGTAELFF. In nucleotides, the CDR3 is TGCGCCAGCAGCTTGCGGACAGGGACTGCGGAGCTGTTTTTT. This chain joins TRBV5-1 and TRBJ2-2, with 8 bases fitting TRBD1. This CDR3 contains 14 residues. Germline values: CDR1 SGHRS, CDR2 YFSETQ. J was trimmed by 10 bases and V by 1 base; bases with no gene match: 6.

The chain carries TRBV11-2 and TRBJ2-7, with 7 bases identical to TRBD2. Germline CDR1 SGHAT, CDR2 FQNNGV. J gave up 0 bases and V 7 bases, and 6 bases lay outside the gene matches. The CDR3 has 14 amino acids. CDR3 nucleotides: TGTGCCAGCACTTCGGGGGGATTCTCCTACGAGCAGTACTTC. It is translated as CASTSGGFSYEQYF.

The V call is TRBV9, the J call TRBJ1-2, with D uncertain. This CDR3 contains 15 residues. V lost 3 bases to trimming and J lost 5 bases, with 17 bases between them. Germline CDR1 and CDR2: SGDLS and YYNGEE. CDR3: CASSAEGGRKYGYTF. The CDR3, as DNA: TGTGCCAGCAGCGCCGAAGGAGGACGGAAGTATGGCTACACCTTC.

This chain links TRBV11-2 with TRBJ2-2; D is unresolved. The germline V gene has CDR1 SGHAT and CDR2 FQNNGV. Trimming took off 1 base at V and 3 bases at J, with 18 bases between the two ends. The CDR3 extends over 18 amino acids. Here the CDR3 reads CASSLVRSVAFDTGELFF. The CDR3 region has the DNA TGTGCCAGCAGCTTAGTTCGGTCGGTAGCCTTTGACACCGGGGAGCTGTTTTTT.

The V call is TRBV19, the J call TRBJ1-1; 7 bases fit TRBD1. V was clipped by 5 bases and J by 3 bases; unmatched bases: 3. The germline CDR1 and CDR2 sequences are LNHDA and SQIVND (reference sequence). The CDR3 totals 13 residues. CDR3 coding DNA: TGTGCCAGTAGTCCAGGGGGTTACACTGAAGCTTTCTTT. Its protein is CASSPGGYTEAFF.

The rearrangement joins TRBV2 to TRBJ1-1; D is unresolved. Germline V gives CDR1 SNHLY, CDR2 FYNNEI. This CDR3 region has 13 residues. Trimming took 8 bases from V and 1 from J, leaving 11 bases between them. DNA of the CDR3: TGTGCCAGCCTTCCAGAAAAGAACACTGAAGCTTTCTTT. This codes for CASLPEKNTEAFF.

The chain carries TRBV4-1 and TRBJ2-7; D is perhaps TRBD2 (6 bases). Per germline, CDR1 MGHRA and CDR2 YSYEKL. V was trimmed by 5 bases and J by 5 bases, leaving 19 bases between them. The CDR3 sequence is 15 residues long. This CDR3 is CASSDSGAGSNEQYF. CDR3 bases: TGCGCCAGCAGCGATTCTGGGGCGGGGTCGAACGAGCAGTACTTC.

The chain has TRBV19 and TRBJ1-5, with TRBD1 matching 7 bases. The CDR3 sequence is 15 residues long. The J segment lost 5 bases and the V segment lost 4 bases, leaving 8 bases of the junction unmatched. CDR1 is LNHDA, CDR2 SQIVND, per germline (reference sequence). CDR3 protein: CASSSTGQTYQPQHF. The CDR3, as DNA: TGTGCCAGTAGTAGCACGGGACAGACTTATCAGCCCCAGCATTTT.

The chain joins TRBV3-1 (or the pseudogene TRBV3-2) to TRBJ2-5, with TRBD2 matching over 16 bases. Germline V lookup: CDR1 LGHDT, CDR2 YNNKEL (reference sequence). Trimming at V came to 6 bases and at J to 4 bases, leaving 5 bases not matched to a gene. CDR3 length: 16 residues. CDR3 coding DNA: TGTGCCAGCAGTGGGACTAGCGGGGGGGCCCGAGAGACCCAGTACTTC. Translation: CASSGTSGGARETQYF.

This sequence joins TRBV2 and TRBJ1-1, with a tentative D call TRBD1 (6 bases). This CDR3 is built from 13 residues. The V and J ends lost 4 bases and 13 bases respectively, with 19 bases between them. The germline gives CDR1 SNHLY, CDR2 FYNNEI. CDR3 coding DNA: TGTGCCAGCAGTGCGCTCCGACAGGTGGGGGATTTCTTT. Protein sequence: CASSALRQVGDFF.

J is TRBJ2-1 and V is TRBV4-1; 9 bases fit TRBD1. Trimming cost V 1 base and J 6 bases; bases outside gene matches: 4. The CDR3 sequence is 15 residues long. Germline V lookup: CDR1 MGHRA, CDR2 YSYEKL. CDR3: CASSQAGQGSNEQFF. The CDR3 region has the DNA TGCGCCAGCAGCCAAGCGGGACAGGGCTCCAATGAGCAGTTCTTC.

This clone was detected once. This chain uses TRBV9 with TRBJ1-2, with TRBD1 as a possible D gene (6 bases). The CDR3 is 14 residues long. The germline V gene encodes CDR1 SGDLS and CDR2 YYNGEE. V shed 4 bases and J shed 6 bases, with 16 bases lying between them. The CDR3 protein is CASSNRRTEHGYTF. In DNA form, the CDR3 reads TGTGCCAGCAGCAATAGAAGGACAGAGCATGGCTACACCTTC.

V is TRBV23-1 and J is TRBJ2-7, with TRBD2 matching over 7 bases. TRBV23-1 carries the ORF label, with uncertain function. This CDR3 has 15 amino acids. V lost 8 bases and J lost 3; bases outside the gene matches: 13. CDR3 DNA: TGCGCCAGCCCGTCGTGGGGGGGGGACTACTACGAGCAGTACTTC. Its translation is CASPSWGGDYYEQYF.

V and J are TRBV6-5 and TRBJ1-2, with D possibly TRBD1 on 5 matching bases. The germline CDR1 and CDR2 sequences are MNHEY and SVGAGI. The V end lost 5 bases, the J end lost 8 bases, and 12 bases lay between the germline ends. The CDR3 consists of 12 residues. In nucleotides, the CDR3 is TGTGCCAGCAGTCCCCACGACAGCGGCTACACCTTC. Protein product: CASSPHDSGYTF.

The chain recombines TRBV5-1 with TRBJ2-5; TRBD2 matches at 9 bases. The CDR3 is 16 amino acids. V lost 1 base and J lost 1; bases outside the gene matches: 5. CDR1 is SGHRS and CDR2 is YFSETQ in the germline V gene. The CDR3 here is CASSLLSGGFQETQYF. DNA of the CDR3: TGCGCCAGCAGCTTGCTGAGCGGGGGGTTCCAAGAGACCCAGTACTTC.

This rearrangement joins TRBV2 to TRBJ2-7, with 7 bases lining up with TRBD1. The trim removed 6 bases at V and 6 bases at J, leaving 5 bases unmatched. CDR3 length equals 12 residues. CDR1 and CDR2 (germline): SNHLY, FYNNEI. In nucleotides, the CDR3 is TGTGCCAGCAGGCTGGACAGGTCCGAGCAGTACTTC. It encodes CASRLDRSEQYF.

CDR3 sequence: CASSESFWAPQHF. The CDR3 DNA reads TGTGCCAGCAGTGAATCATTCTGGGCGCCCCAGCATTTT. The rearrangement joins TRBV2 to TRBJ1-5; D unresolved. Germline values: CDR1 SNHLY, CDR2 FYNNEI. This CDR3 has 13 amino acids. Trimming cost V 2 bases and J 9 bases, with 11 bases left between them.

The rearrangement links TRBV9 to TRBJ2-5, with 11 positions matching TRBD2. The CDR3 runs 17 residues. Germline lookup yields CDR1 SGDLS and CDR2 YYNGEE. V was clipped by 2 bases and J by 5 bases; unmatched bases: 11. The CDR3 nucleotides read TGTGCCAGCAGCGTTAGCGGGGGGGCCGGGGGCGGCGAGACCCAGTACTTC. Amino acids: CASSVSGGAGGGETQYF.

The genes are TRBV5-1 and TRBJ2-7, with 8 bases lining up with TRBD2. This CDR3 has 15 residues. The V and J ends lost 5 bases and 3 bases, in that order; junction bases with no gene match: 10. The germline V gene has CDR1 SGHRS and CDR2 YFSETQ. CDR3 sequence: CASRRERGRDYEQYF. The DNA for the CDR3 is TGCGCCAGCAGGAGAGAGCGGGGGCGCGACTACGAGCAGTACTTC.

The V and J genes are TRBV7-7 and TRBJ2-3, with 7 bases identical to TRBD2. The CDR3 sequence is 15 residues long. Trimming removed 1 base from V and 1 base from J; junction bases left unmatched: 2. The germline V gene encodes CDR1 SSHAT and CDR2 FNYEAQ (reference sequence). In nucleotides, the CDR3 is TGTGCCAGCAGCTTAGGTCGGGGGGGCACAGATACGCAGTATTTT. It encodes CASSLGRGGTDTQYF.

The V and J genes are TRBV11-1 and TRBJ2-7; D perhaps matches TRBD1 (5 bases). CDR3 length: 16 amino acids. Germline values: CDR1 SGHAT, CDR2 FQDESV (reference sequence). The ends were cut back, 5 bases at V and 0 bases at J, with 17 bases in the middle. CDR3 region: CASSPVQGQGSYEQYF. The CDR3 DNA reads as TGTGCCAGCAGCCCTGTCCAAGGTCAGGGCTCCTACGAGCAGTACTTC.

The rearrangement joins TRBV20-1 to TRBJ1-1; D is uncertain. Germline V gene sequence: CDR1 DFQATT, CDR2 SNEGSKA (reference sequence). Trimming took off 6 bases at V and 10 bases at J, with 12 bases between the two ends. CDR3 size: 10 residues. CDR3 DNA: TGCAGTGCACCGAAACCCGGAGCTTTCTTT. The encoded protein is CSAPKPGAFF.